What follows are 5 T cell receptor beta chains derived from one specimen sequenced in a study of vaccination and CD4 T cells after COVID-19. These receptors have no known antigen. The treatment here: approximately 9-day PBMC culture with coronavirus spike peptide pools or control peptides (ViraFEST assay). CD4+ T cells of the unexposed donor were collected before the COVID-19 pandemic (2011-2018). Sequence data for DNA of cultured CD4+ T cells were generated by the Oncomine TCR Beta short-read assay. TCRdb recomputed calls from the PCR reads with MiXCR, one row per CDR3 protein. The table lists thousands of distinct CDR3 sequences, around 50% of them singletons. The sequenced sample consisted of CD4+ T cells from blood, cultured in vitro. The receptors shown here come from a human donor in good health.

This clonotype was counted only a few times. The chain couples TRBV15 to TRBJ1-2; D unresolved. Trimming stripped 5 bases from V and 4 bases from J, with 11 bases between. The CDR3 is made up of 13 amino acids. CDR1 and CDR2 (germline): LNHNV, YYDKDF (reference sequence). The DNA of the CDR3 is TGTGCCACCAGCGCCGGACGGGTCTATGGCTACACCTTC. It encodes CATSAGRVYGYTF.

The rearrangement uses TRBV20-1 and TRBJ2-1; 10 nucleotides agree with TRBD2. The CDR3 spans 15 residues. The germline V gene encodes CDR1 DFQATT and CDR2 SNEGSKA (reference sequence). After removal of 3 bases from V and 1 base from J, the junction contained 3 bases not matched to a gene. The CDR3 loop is CSARLAGGSYNEQFF. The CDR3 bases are TGCAGTGCTAGGTTAGCGGGAGGTTCCTACAATGAGCAGTTCTTC.

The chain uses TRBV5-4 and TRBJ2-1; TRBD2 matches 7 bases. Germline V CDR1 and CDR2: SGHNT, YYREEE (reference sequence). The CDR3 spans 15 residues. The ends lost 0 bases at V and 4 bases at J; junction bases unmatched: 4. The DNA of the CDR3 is TGTGCCAGCAGCTTGGGGGGGGGAGGGTACAATGAGCAGTTCTTC. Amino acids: CASSLGGGGYNEQFF.

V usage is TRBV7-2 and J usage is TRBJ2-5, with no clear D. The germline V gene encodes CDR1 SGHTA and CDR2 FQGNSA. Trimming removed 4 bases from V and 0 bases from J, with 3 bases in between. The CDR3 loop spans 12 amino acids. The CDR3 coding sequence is TGTGCCAGCAGCTGGTACCAAGAGACCCAGTACTTC. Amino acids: CASSWYQETQYF.

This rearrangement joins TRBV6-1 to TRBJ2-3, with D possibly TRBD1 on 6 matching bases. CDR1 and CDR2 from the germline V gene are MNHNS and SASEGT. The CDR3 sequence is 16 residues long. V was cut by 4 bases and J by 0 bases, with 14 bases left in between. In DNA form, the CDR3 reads TGTGCCAGCAGTGGACAGGAGGCTCCTAGCACAGATACGCAGTATTTT. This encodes CASSGQEAPSTDTQYF.